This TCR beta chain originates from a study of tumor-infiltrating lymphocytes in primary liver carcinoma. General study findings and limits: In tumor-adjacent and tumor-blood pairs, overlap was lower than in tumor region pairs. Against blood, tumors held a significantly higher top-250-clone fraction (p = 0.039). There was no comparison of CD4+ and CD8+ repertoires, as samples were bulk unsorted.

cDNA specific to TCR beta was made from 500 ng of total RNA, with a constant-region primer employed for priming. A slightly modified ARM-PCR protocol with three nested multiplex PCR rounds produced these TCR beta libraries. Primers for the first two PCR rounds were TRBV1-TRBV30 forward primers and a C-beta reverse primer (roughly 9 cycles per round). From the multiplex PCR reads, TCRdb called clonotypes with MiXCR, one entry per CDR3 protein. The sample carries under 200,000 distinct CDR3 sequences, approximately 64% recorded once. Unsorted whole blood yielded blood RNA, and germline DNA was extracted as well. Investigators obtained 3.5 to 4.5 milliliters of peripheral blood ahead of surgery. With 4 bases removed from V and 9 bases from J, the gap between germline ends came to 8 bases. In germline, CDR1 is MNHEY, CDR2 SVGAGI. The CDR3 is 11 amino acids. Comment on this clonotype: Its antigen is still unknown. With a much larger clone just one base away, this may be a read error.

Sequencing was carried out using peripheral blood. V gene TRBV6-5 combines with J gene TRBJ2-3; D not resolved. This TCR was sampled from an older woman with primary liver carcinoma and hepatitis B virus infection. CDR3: CASSSAGTQYF. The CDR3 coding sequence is TGTGCCAGCAGTTCCGCTGGAACGCAGTATTTT.